This T cell receptor beta chain comes out of a study of T cells in Graves' hyperthyroidism and ophthalmopathy. RNA transcripts provided the source from which TCR beta CDR3 regions were amplified. RT-PCR in the first round (using the HTBI primer set) targeted the TCR CDR3. TCRdb re-analysed the multiplex PCR reads in MiXCR, keeping a single row per CDR3 protein. The data contain a few hundred thousand distinct CDR3 sequences, around 23% of them singletons. The CDR3 consists of 16 residues. J lost 8 bases, V lost 5 bases, and 15 bases had no gene match. Germline V gene data show CDR1 as SNHLY and CDR2 as FYNNEI.

The source of this sequence is a woman aged 45-65 years with Graves' hyperthyroidism. The sample was blood. J is TRBJ1-2 and V is TRBV2; 9 nucleotides align to TRBD1. The chain's CDR3 is CASSPTPGQGLGGYTF. The CDR3 DNA is TGTGCCAGCAGTCCTACTCCGGGACAGGGACTAGGCGGCTACACCTTC. Looking up the rest from reference TRBV2 and TRBJ1-2 gives the full variable domain: EPEVTQTPSHQVTQMGQEVILRCVPISNHLYFYWYRQILGQKVEFLVSFYNNEISEKSEIFDDQFSVERPDGSNFTLKIRSTKLEDSAMYFCASSPTPGQGLGGYTFGSGTRLTVV.